This section outlines one T cell receptor (beta chain) sequence together with its context. No cognate antigen has been identified for it. No per-base quality is available; no much larger clone lies one base away. This record belongs to a study of vaccination and CD4 T cells after COVID-19 (dated by TCRdb to between 2021 and 2023). Regarding the complete study: Convalescent patients had a positive SARS-CoV-2 result on nasal swab PCR, and of these patients, nine had mild disease and one had severe disease. Culture stimuli were overlapping spike peptide pools from SARS-CoV-2 and from the common cold coronaviruses HCoV-NL63, HCoV-OC43 and HCoV-229E. Participants got two doses of the Pfizer-BioNTech BNT162b2 vaccine (n=8) or two doses of the Moderna mRNA-1273 vaccine (n=2). In 10 COVID-19 convalescent patients and a handful of infection-naive healthy vaccine recipients, researchers compared the spike-specific CD4+ TCR repertoire from before mRNA vaccination with the repertoire from after. Post-vaccine blood samples were obtained a median of around 74 days after the second vaccine dose, with a range of about 12 to 241 days. Post-COVID blood samples were collected from convalescent patients a median of approximately 100 days after diagnosis, with a range of about 30 to 161 days. Six males and four females were included in the convalescent cohort, with two Hispanic individuals, seven Caucasians, two Asians and one multiracial person represented. In control cultures, a CEFX viral epitope pool was used as positive control, an HIV-1 Nef peptide pool was used as negative control, or no peptide was added. The paper's findings and limits, for the study overall: Relatively few convalescent patients were included in the study, and early timepoints after natural infection were not analyzed. Of the vaccine-specific clones found in convalescent patients, nearly all (304 of 307) were mono-reactive for SARS-CoV-2 spike instead of being cross-reactive with common cold coronaviruses. An increase in the median number of SARS-CoV-2-reactive clonotypes from 20 to 25 after infection to 38 after vaccination was observed, but the change was not found to be significant. Among convalescent patients, a median roughly 90% of the SARS-CoV-2-reactive clones seen after vaccination appeared only after vaccination, which suggests priming specific to the vaccine.

The method was PCR. DNA from cultured CD4+ T cells underwent TCR sequencing with the Oncomine TCR Beta short-read assay at the Johns Hopkins FTIC core. Genomic DNA was extracted from the cultured CD4+ T cells with the QIAamp micro DNA kit. Oncomine TCR Beta libraries from cultured CD4+ T cells were pooled using unique dual indexes and sequenced on an Illumina iSeq 100. The source study handled its data this way. Non-productive sequences were removed, and CDR3s not starting with C, not ending with F or W, or shorter than 7 amino acids were discarded. Antigen-specific clonotypes were identified using the MANAFEST web application through comparison of peptide-stimulated wells with reference and other culture wells. For a clone to be called positive, the clone needed an FDR below 0.05, an odds ratio above 5, and a productive frequency above 0.1% in at least two of three replicate wells. A clonotype was classed as cross-reactive if the clonotype showed significant expansion both in SARS-CoV-2 spike wells and in at least one common cold coronavirus spike condition. Levenshtein distances (stringdist) and unrooted phylogenetic trees (ape) in R version 3.6.1 were used to assess CDR3 homology. TCRdb reran the public reads through fastp at Q25 and MiXCR, keeping productive beta chains. Rows with a matching CDR3 protein are joined into one entry that keeps the most common DNA and genes. What appears here as the V and J calls and clone size reflects TCRdb's work, not the paper's. Present in this sample are about 20,000 distinct CDR3 sequences, over 50% of which were seen just once. 16% of the sample is taken by the ten largest.

Taken with the paper, the label for treatment or condition translates to: roughly nine-day PBMC culture with coronavirus spike peptide pools or control peptides (ViraFEST assay). The ViraFEST assay was used in the study, in which antigen-specific T cells were expanded with peptide pools and expanded clonotypes were subsequently identified by TCR sequencing. The convalescent patients' positive SARS-CoV-2 PCR tests fell between March and December 2020, which was before the Alpha, Beta and Delta variants emerged in the United States. Each well held 2 million or so PBMCs cultured in IMDM containing about 5% human AB serum and approximately 9.4 IU/ml IL-2, with 8.5 to 10 ug/ml peptide pools added. Half of the culture medium was replaced with fresh IL-2-containing medium on days 3 and 7. CD4+ T cells were isolated after around 11 days of culture through negative selection using the EasySep CD4+ T cell isolation kit. Ficoll-Paque Plus gradient centrifugation was used to isolate PBMCs from whole blood, and the isolated PBMCs were then either used fresh or cryopreserved at -140C. Culture conditions were generally each tested in triplicate wells.

The receptor was derived from a human donor who had recovered from COVID-19. Sequenced input: CD4+ T cells from blood, cultured in vitro.

Read as DNA, the sequence is TGTGCCAGTAGTCAGCGGGGAGGCACAGATACGCAGTATTTT. Its protein reads: CASSQRGGTDTQYF. Recombination linked TRBV19 to TRBJ2-3; TRBD2 fits 7 bases in the junction. Ends trimmed: V by 5 bases, J by 1 base; bases unmatched to a gene: 3. Reading the germline V gene (reference sequence) gives CDR1 LNHDA and CDR2 SQIVND. Inclusive of the bounding cysteine and phenylalanine, the CDR3 is 14 residues long. Kept here is only the CDR3 DNA, which spans 42 bases and is read in frame from base 1.